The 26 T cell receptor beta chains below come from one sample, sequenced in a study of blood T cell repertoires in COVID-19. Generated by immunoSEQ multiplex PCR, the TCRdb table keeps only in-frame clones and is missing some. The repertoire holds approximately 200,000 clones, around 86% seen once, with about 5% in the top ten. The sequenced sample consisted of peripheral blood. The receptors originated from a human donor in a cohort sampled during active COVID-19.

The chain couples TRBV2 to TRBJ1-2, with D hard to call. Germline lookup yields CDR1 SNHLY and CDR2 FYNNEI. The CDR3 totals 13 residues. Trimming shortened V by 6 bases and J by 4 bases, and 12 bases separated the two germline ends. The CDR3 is CASSVVLAYGYTF. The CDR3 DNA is TGTGCCAGCAGCGTCGTTTTAGCCTATGGCTACACCTTC.

In DNA, the CDR3 is TGTGCCAGCAGCTGGGGACTAGCGGGACTCTACGAGCAGTACTTC. The encoded protein is CASSWGLAGLYEQYF. The chain recombines TRBV7-2 with TRBJ2-7, with TRBD2 identical over 13 bases. The CDR3 length is 15 residues. Germline-derived CDR1 and CDR2 are SGHTA and FQGNSA. Germline trimming cut 4 bases from V and 3 bases from J; bases unmatched to any gene: 3.

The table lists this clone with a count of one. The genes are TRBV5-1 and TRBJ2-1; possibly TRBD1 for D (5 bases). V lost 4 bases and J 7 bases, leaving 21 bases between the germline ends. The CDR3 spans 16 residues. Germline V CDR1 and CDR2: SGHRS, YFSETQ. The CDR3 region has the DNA TGCGCCAGCAGCCTTTCCCCCCGTAAGGGGCGTAATGAGCAGTTCTTC. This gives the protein CASSLSPRKGRNEQFF.

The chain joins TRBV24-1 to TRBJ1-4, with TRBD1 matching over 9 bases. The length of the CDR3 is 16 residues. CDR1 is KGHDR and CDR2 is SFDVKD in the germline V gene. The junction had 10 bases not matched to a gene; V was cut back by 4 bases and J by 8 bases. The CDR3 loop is CATSERKGTGNEKLFF. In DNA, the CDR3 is TGTGCCACCAGTGAACGCAAAGGGACAGGGAACGAAAAACTGTTTTTT.

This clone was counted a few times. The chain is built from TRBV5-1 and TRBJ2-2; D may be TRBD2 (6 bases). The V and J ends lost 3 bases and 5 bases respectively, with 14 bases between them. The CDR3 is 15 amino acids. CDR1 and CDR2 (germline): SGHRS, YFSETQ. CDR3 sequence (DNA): TGCGCCAGCAGCTCTACTAGCTTTCGGACCGGGGAGCTGTTTTTT. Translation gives CASSSTSFRTGELFF.

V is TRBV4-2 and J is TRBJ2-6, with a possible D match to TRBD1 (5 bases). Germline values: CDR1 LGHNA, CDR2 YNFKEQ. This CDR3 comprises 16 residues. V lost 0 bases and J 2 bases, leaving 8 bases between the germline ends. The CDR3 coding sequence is TGTGCCAGCAGCCAAGATTCGACAGCTGGGGCCAACGTCCTGACTTTC. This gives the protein CASSQDSTAGANVLTF.

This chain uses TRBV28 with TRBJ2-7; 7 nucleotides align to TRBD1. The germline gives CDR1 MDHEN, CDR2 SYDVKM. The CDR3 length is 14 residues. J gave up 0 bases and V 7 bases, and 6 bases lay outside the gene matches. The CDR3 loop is CASKSDRNSYEQYF. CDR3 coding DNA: TGTGCCAGCAAATCGGACAGGAACTCCTACGAGCAGTACTTC.

The CDR3 DNA sequence: TGTGCCAGCAGCTTAATGGCGGACTCTGGAAACACCATATATTTT. Its protein product is CASSLMADSGNTIYF. The chain has TRBV7-2 and TRBJ1-3; D uncertain. The CDR3 is 15 amino acids. Trimming shortened V by 2 bases and J by 0 bases, and 8 bases separated the two germline ends. Germline-derived CDR1 and CDR2 are SGHTA and FQGNSA.

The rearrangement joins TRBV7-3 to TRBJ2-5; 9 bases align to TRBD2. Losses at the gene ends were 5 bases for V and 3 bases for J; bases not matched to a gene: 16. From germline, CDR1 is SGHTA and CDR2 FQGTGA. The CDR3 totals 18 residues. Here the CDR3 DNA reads TGTGCCAGCAGCCTACAGGGGTTGGCTAGCGGGAATAAAGAGACCCAGTACTTC. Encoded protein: CASSLQGLASGNKETQYF.

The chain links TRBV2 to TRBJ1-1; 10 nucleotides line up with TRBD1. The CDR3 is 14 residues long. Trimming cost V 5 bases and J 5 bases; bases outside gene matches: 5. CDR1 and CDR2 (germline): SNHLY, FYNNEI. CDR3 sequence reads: CASSYGQGGTEAFF. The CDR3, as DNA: TGTGCCAGCAGTTATGGACAGGGGGGGACTGAAGCTTTCTTT.

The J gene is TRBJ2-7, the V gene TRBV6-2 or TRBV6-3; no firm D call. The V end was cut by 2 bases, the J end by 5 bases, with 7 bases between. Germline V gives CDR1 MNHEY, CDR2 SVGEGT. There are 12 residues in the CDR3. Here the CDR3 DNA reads TGTGCCAGCAGTTACGTAATAAACGAGCAGTACTTC. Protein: CASSYVINEQYF.

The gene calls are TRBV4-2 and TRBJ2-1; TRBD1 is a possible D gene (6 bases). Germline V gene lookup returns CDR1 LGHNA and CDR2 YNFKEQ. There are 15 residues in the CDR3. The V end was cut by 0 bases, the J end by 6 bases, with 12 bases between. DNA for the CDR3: TGTGCCAGCAGCCAAGAAGGGGGACGGGGCAATGAGCAGTTCTTC. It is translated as CASSQEGGRGNEQFF.

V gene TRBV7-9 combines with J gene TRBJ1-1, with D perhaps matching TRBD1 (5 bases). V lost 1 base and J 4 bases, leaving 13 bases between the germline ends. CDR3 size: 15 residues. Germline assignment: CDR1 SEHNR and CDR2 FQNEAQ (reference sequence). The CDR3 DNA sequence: TGTGCCAGCAGCTTAGTAGGGGCGTATGGCACTGAAGCTTTCTTT. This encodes CASSLVGAYGTEAFF.

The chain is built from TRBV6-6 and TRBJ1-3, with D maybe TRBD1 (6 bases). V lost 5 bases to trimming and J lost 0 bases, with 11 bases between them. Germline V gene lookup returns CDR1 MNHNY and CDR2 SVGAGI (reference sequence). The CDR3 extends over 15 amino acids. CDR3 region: CASSPWDISGNTIYF. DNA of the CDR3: TGTGCCAGCAGTCCTTGGGACATCTCTGGAAACACCATATATTTT.

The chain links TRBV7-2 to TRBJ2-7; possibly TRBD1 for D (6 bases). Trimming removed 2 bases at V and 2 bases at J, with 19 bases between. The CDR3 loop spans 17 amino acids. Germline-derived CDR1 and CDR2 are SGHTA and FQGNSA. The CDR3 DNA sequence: TGTGCCAGCAGCTTACTTGGAGTACAGGGAATAACCTACGAGCAGTACTTC. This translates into CASSLLGVQGITYEQYF.

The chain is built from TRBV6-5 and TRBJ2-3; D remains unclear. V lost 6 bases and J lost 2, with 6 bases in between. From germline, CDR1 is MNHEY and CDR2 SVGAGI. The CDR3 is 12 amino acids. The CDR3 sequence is CASRAHTDTQYF. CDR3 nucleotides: TGTGCCAGCAGGGCCCACACAGATACGCAGTATTTT.

The CDR3 sequence: CASSIGGPLTNQPQHF. In DNA form, the CDR3 reads TGTGCCAGTAGTATCGGAGGCCCATTAACCAATCAGCCCCAGCATTTT. J is TRBJ1-5 and V is TRBV19; no clear D. The V gene lost 3 bases and the J gene lost 3 bases, with 15 bases spanning the gap. The CDR3 runs 16 residues. The germline V gene has CDR1 LNHDA and CDR2 SQIVND (reference sequence). The full variable domain, rest sourced from reference TRBV19 and TRBJ1-5, is DGGITQSPKYLFRKEGQNVTLSCEQNLNHDAMYWYRQDPGQGLRLIYYSQIVNDFQKGDIAEGYSVSREKKESFPLTVTSAQKNPTAFYLCASSIGGPLTNQPQHFGDGTRLSIL.

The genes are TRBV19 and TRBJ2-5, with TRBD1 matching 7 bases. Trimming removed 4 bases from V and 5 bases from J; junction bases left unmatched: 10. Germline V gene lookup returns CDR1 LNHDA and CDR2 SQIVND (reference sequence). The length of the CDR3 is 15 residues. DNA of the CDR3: TGTGCCAGTAGTAGAACAGGGGATTCTCAGGAGACCCAGTACTTC. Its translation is CASSRTGDSQETQYF.

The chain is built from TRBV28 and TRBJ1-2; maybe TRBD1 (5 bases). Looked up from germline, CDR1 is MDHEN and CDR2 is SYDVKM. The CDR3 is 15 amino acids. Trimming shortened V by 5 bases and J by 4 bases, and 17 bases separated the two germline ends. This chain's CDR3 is CASSPSGLKTYGYTF. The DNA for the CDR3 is TGTGCCAGCAGTCCTTCGGGACTCAAGACCTATGGCTACACCTTC.

The CDR3 bases are TGTGCCAGCAGCCAAAACCTAATGAACACTGAAGCTTTCTTT. As protein: CASSQNLMNTEAFF. The V and J genes are TRBV4-2 and TRBJ1-1; D is undetermined. The CDR3 is 14 residues long. The V gene lost 2 bases and the J gene lost 0 bases, with 7 bases spanning the gap. Germline CDR1 is LGHNA and CDR2 is YNFKEQ.

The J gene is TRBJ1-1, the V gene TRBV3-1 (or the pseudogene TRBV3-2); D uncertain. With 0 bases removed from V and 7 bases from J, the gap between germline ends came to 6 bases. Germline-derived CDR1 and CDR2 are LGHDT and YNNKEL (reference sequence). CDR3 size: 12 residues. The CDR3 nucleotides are TGTGCCAGCAGCCAAGATGTCAGTGAAGCTTTCTTT. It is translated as CASSQDVSEAFF.

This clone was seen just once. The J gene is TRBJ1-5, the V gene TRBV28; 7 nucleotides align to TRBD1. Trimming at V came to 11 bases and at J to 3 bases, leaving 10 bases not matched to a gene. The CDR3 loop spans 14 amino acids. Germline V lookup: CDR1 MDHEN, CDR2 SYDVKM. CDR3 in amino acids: CACAGGFHNQPQHF. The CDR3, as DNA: TGTGCCTGCGCAGGGGGGTTCCACAATCAGCCCCAGCATTTT.

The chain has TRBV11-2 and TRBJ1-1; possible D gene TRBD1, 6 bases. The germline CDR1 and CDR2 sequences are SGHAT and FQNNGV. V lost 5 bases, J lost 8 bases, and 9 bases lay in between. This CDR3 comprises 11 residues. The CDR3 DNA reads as TGTGCCAGCAGCATCGACAGGGAAGCTTTCTTT. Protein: CASSIDREAFF.

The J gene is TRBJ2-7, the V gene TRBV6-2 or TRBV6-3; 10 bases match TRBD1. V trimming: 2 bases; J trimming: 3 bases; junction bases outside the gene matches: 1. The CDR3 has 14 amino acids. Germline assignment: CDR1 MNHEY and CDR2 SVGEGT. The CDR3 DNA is TGTGCCAGCAGTTACCGGGACAGGGGCTACGAGCAGTACTTC. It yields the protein CASSYRDRGYEQYF.

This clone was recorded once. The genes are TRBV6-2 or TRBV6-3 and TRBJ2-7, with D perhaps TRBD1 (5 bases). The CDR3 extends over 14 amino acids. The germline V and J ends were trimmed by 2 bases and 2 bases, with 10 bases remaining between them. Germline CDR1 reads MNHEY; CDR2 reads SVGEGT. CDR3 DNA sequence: TGTGCCAGCAGTTACGCTCAGGGCCCCTACGAGCAGTACTTC. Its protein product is CASSYAQGPYEQYF.

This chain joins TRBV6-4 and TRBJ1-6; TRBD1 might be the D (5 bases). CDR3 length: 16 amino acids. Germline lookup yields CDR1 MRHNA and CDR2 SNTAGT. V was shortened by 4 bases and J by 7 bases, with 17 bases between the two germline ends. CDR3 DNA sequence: TGTGCCAGCAGTGTCGACAGCCGAATAGGCAATTCACCCCTCCACTTT. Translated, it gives CASSVDSRIGNSPLHF.